This T cell receptor beta chain stems from a study of blood T cell repertoires in COVID-19. This table comes from immunoSEQ multiplex PCR, and its TCRdb copy is limited to in-frame clones, with some not included. The repertoire holds under 50,000 clones, with approximately 95% as singletons. Trimming took 8 bases from V and 2 from J; bases not matched to a gene: 5. CDR1 and CDR2 (germline): SQVTM, ANQGSEA. The CDR3 length is 13 residues. Sequenced: peripheral blood. The sequence was collected from a man aged 60 to 69 with COVID-19, enrolled during active disease. The chain combines TRBV29-1 with TRBJ1-5, with 8 bases lining up with TRBD1. CDR3 protein: CSIGQGRNQPQHF. CDR3 bases: TGCAGCATCGGACAGGGACGCAATCAGCCCCAGCATTTT.